The entry below describes one T cell receptor (beta chain). The record originates from a study of blood T cell repertoires in COVID-19. Per the original methods: For nucleated cells, counts were estimated from reference gene primer amplification. Only in-frame clones appear in the TCRdb table, and some are missing; sequencing was by immunoSEQ multiplex PCR. The V and J calls and the clone size are those of that table, but D and trimming were determined from the DNA. Of more than 250,000 clones in the sample, 88% were seen once. Germline CDR1 is MGHRA and CDR2 is YSYEKL. This CDR3 has 17 residues. The V and J ends lost 4 bases and 8 bases, in that order; junction bases with no gene match: 16.

The sequencing input was peripheral blood. This chain links TRBV4-1 with TRBJ2-1; 8 bases map to TRBD2. This receptor was identified in a human donor in a cohort sampled during active COVID-19. The CDR3 DNA follows: TGCGCCAGCAGCCCCTCCGTATACCGGGAGGGTAGGGATGAGCAGTTCTTC. Translation: CASSPSVYREGRDEQFF.